One and the same sample provided the 30 T cell receptor beta chains below, sequenced in a study of OX40 agonist ivuxolimab in advanced cancers. Libraries were prepared by immunoSEQ multiplex PCR; TCRdb keeps only in-frame clonotypes and omits some of them. The table lists fewer than 80,000 clones, 85% of them singletons. The sample in question was CD4+ or CD8+ T cells sorted from blood, obtained in a trial of the OX40 agonist ivuxolimab. All receptors come from an adult with an advanced solid tumor such as melanoma, head and neck, liver or kidney cancer.

The CDR3 region has the DNA TGTGCCAGTAATCCCTTAAGCGGGATCTACAATGAGCAGTTCTTC. This translates into CASNPLSGIYNEQFF. The J gene is TRBJ2-1, the V gene TRBV9; 7 bases line up with TRBD2. The length of the CDR3 is 15 residues. Trimming at V came to 8 bases and at J to 3 bases, leaving 11 bases not matched to a gene. Germline-derived CDR1 and CDR2 are SGDLS and YYNGEE.

This clone has a handful of counts. This chain connects TRBV18 to TRBJ2-7; unclear D gene. Looked up from germline, CDR1 is KGHSH and CDR2 is LQKENI. The CDR3 has 15 amino acids. The V end lost 0 bases, the J end lost 2 bases, and 11 bases lay between the germline ends. CDR3 bases: TGTGCCAGCTCACCACCGTCCAGGACCACCTACGAGCAGTACTTC. Protein: CASSPPSRTTYEQYF. The full variable domain, completed using reference TRBV18 and TRBJ2-7, is NAGVMQNPRHLVRRRGQEARLRCSPMKGHSHVYWYRQLPEEGLKFMVYLQKENIIDESGMPKERFSAEFPKEGPSILRIQQVVRGDSAAYFCASSPPSRTTYEQYFGPGTRLTVT.

The gene calls are TRBV5-1 and TRBJ2-5; 10 nucleotides align to TRBD1. The J call may be mistaken, given a closer DNA end match to TRBJ2-7. This CDR3 has 14 amino acids. Germline CDR1 and CDR2: SGHRS and YFSETQ. In DNA form, the CDR3 reads TGCGCCAGCAGCCATGGACAGGGGGCCTACGAGCAGTACTTC. Translation: CASSHGQGAYEQYF.

The chain uses TRBV2 and TRBJ2-7; no clear D. CDR3 length: 13 residues. V lost 7 bases to trimming and J lost 2 bases, with 12 bases between them. Looked up from germline, CDR1 is SNHLY and CDR2 is FYNNEI. The CDR3 here is CASNGIGTYEQYF. The DNA of the CDR3 is TGTGCCAGCAATGGAATAGGGACCTACGAGCAGTACTTC. The whole variable domain, remainder taken from reference TRBV2 and TRBJ2-7, is EPEVTQTPSHQVTQMGQEVILRCVPISNHLYFYWYRQILGQKVEFLVSFYNNEISEKSEIFDDQFSVERPDGSNFTLKIRSTKLEDSAMYFCASNGIGTYEQYFGPGTRLTVT.

The chain uses TRBV28 and TRBJ1-4; D unresolved. Germline V gene data show CDR1 as MDHEN and CDR2 as SYDVKM. CDR3 length: 11 amino acids. The V end lost 9 bases, the J end lost 7 bases, and 9 bases lay between the germline ends. The CDR3 DNA follows: TGTGCCAGGTGGTTCGGTGAAAAACTGTTTTTT. This codes for CARWFGEKLFF.

The rearrangement uses TRBV6-6 and TRBJ1-2; a weak D match, TRBD1 (6 bases). Trimming removed 6 bases at V and 9 bases at J, with 17 bases between. This CDR3 comprises 13 residues. Looked up from germline, CDR1 is MNHNY and CDR2 is SVGAGI (reference sequence). CDR3 loop: CASSQDRWSSYTF. The CDR3 region has the DNA TGTGCCAGCAGCCAGGACAGATGGTCGAGCTACACCTTC.

The J gene is TRBJ2-5, the V gene TRBV9; D is unclear. Germline V lookup: CDR1 SGDLS, CDR2 YYNGEE. Between the trimmed V and J ends, which lost 4 bases and 7 bases, there was a span of 17 bases. The CDR3 runs to 14 residues. CDR3 protein: CASSPPGSYGTQYF. The DNA for the CDR3 is TGTGCCAGCAGCCCCCCGGGTTCTTACGGGACCCAGTACTTC.

The chain carries TRBV4-3 and TRBJ1-5; D is uncertain. The CDR3 length is 15 residues. Trimming pared 0 bases from V and 0 bases from J, leaving 6 bases between. CDR1 LGHNA and CDR2 YSLEER come from the germline V gene. DNA for the CDR3: TGCGCCAGCAGCCAAGATGTCGGTAGCAATCAGCCCCAGCATTTT. Amino acid sequence: CASSQDVGSNQPQHF.

V usage is TRBV29-1 and J usage is TRBJ1-4; D gene unclear. V was trimmed by 3 bases and J by 7 bases, leaving 9 bases between them. The CDR3 covers 12 residues. Germline lookup yields CDR1 SQVTM and CDR2 ANQGSEA. The CDR3 reads CSVESPGEKLFF. In nucleotides, the CDR3 is TGCAGCGTTGAGAGCCCGGGTGAAAAACTGTTTTTT. Using reference TRBV29-1 and TRBJ1-4 for the parts outside the CDR3, the full variable domain is SAVISQKPSRDICQRGTSLTIQCQVDSQVTMMFWYRQQPGQSLTLIATANQGSEATYESGFVIDKFPISRPNLTFSTLTVSNMSPEDSSIYLCSVESPGEKLFFGSGTQLSVL.

V gene TRBV10-2 combines with J gene TRBJ2-7; D call uncertain. Germline-derived CDR1 and CDR2 are WSHSY and SAAADI. This CDR3 contains 13 residues. V was cut by 4 bases and J by 3 bases, with 10 bases left in between. The CDR3 sequence is CASSGSGFYEQYF. The CDR3 nucleotides are TGCGCCAGCAGTGGTTCCGGGTTCTACGAGCAGTACTTC.

The chain couples TRBV7-9 to TRBJ2-2; weak D call: TRBD1 (6 bases). Germline loops: CDR1 SEHNR, CDR2 FQNEAQ (reference sequence). The length of the CDR3 is 17 residues. Trimming took off 5 bases at V and 4 bases at J, with 20 bases between the two ends. The DNA for the CDR3 is TGTGCCAGCAGCCCGCGGGTTAGGCAGGGGACCACCGGGGAGCTGTTTTTT. It yields the protein CASSPRVRQGTTGELFF.

This clone was detected once. V and J are TRBV9 and TRBJ2-3; D gene ambiguous. V was trimmed by 4 bases and J by 0 bases, leaving 12 bases between them. Per germline, CDR1 SGDLS and CDR2 YYNGEE. The CDR3 contains 15 residues. Written as DNA, the CDR3 is TGTGCCAGCAGCCTCCGCCGGGTCAGCACAGATACGCAGTATTTT. This codes for CASSLRRVSTDTQYF.

This clone has just a few counts. V and J are TRBV5-1 and TRBJ1-2, with D unresolved. The germline V and J ends were trimmed by 3 bases and 4 bases, with 13 bases remaining between them. CDR3 length equals 14 residues. The germline V gene encodes CDR1 SGHRS and CDR2 YFSETQ. CDR3 in DNA: TGCGCCAGCAGCTCCCTCAGTGAGGCCTATGGCTACACCTTC. It encodes CASSSLSEAYGYTF.

The V gene is TRBV9, the J gene TRBJ1-3, with D perhaps matching TRBD1 (5 bases). This CDR3 is built from 18 residues. V was cut by 0 bases and J by 0 bases, with 16 bases left in between. Looked up from germline, CDR1 is SGDLS and CDR2 is YYNGEE. CDR3 in amino acids: CASSVGVGRASSGNTIYF. CDR3 coding DNA: TGTGCCAGCAGCGTAGGAGTAGGCAGGGCCAGCTCTGGAAACACCATATATTTT.

V usage is TRBV30 and J usage is TRBJ1-5, with D maybe TRBD1 (5 bases). CDR1 is GTSNPN and CDR2 is SVGIG in the germline V gene (reference sequence). The CDR3 has 14 residues. V was shortened by 0 bases and J by 1 base, with 7 bases between the two germline ends. As DNA, the CDR3 is TGTGCCTGGAGTGTCGCAGGGAGCAATCAGCCCCAGCATTTT. Its protein is CAWSVAGSNQPQHF.

V gene TRBV6-6 combines with J gene TRBJ1-1, with unresolved D. Germline V gene sequence: CDR1 MNHNY, CDR2 SVGAGI (reference sequence). Trimming removed 2 bases from V and 5 bases from J, with 12 bases in between. The CDR3 extends over 14 amino acids. The CDR3 DNA follows: TGTGCCAGCAGTTACGAGGGTTTTGAGACTGAAGCTTTCTTT. It is translated as CASSYEGFETEAFF.

In this sample, this clone turned up a few times. The rearrangement uses TRBV27 and TRBJ1-6; D is uncertain. The V and J ends lost 2 bases and 6 bases respectively, with 5 bases between them. The CDR3 loop spans 13 amino acids. Per the germline V gene, CDR1 is MNHEY and CDR2 is SMNVEV (reference sequence). The CDR3 region is CASSLMVNSPLHF. CDR3 in DNA: TGTGCCAGCAGTTTAATGGTTAATTCACCCCTCCACTTT.

The rearrangement uses TRBV12-5 and TRBJ2-5; either TRBD1 or TRBD2 may fit D (5 bases each). This CDR3 region has 20 residues. Germline lookup yields CDR1 LGHNT and CDR2 FRNRAP. Trimming removed 4 bases at V and 7 bases at J, with 34 bases between. In DNA, the CDR3 is TGTGCTAGTGGTTCAGCAAGGGGCTACGACGGGATCCTGTTGAGAGGGACCCAGTACTTC. Encoded protein: CASGSARGYDGILLRGTQYF.

This clone was picked up a small number of times. V is TRBV7-2 and J is TRBJ2-7, with D maybe TRBD2 (6 bases). The germline V gene has CDR1 SGHTA and CDR2 FQGNSA. V lost 0 bases and J 7 bases, leaving 13 bases between the germline ends. This CDR3 spans 14 amino acids. For the CDR3, the DNA is TGTGCCAGCAGCTTAGCGCTGACTAGGGTGGAGCAGTACTTC. Its translation is CASSLALTRVEQYF.

The V and J genes are TRBV7-2 and TRBJ1-5; a weak D match, TRBD1 (5 bases). The V gene lost 5 bases and the J gene lost 0 bases, with 14 bases spanning the gap. This CDR3 spans 16 amino acids. Germline V CDR1 and CDR2: SGHTA, FQGNSA. The CDR3 coding sequence is TGTGCCAGCAGCCCCACGGGACGGAGTAGCAATCAGCCCCAGCATTTT. Translation: CASSPTGRSSNQPQHF.

This clone was counted a few times. V is TRBV19 and J is TRBJ1-2; a weak D match, TRBD1 (6 bases). Trimming pared 1 base from V and 2 bases from J, leaving 8 bases between. The CDR3 sequence is 14 residues long. CDR1 and CDR2 (germline): LNHDA, SQIVND (reference sequence). CDR3 nucleotide sequence: TGTGCCAGTAGTATAGGCGGGACAAACTATGGCTACACCTTC. The encoded protein is CASSIGGTNYGYTF.

This clone appeared a few times. The chain joins TRBV18 to TRBJ2-1; D might be TRBD2 (6 bases). Trimming shortened V by 6 bases and J by 0 bases, and 9 bases separated the two germline ends. The length of the CDR3 is 14 residues. Germline CDR1 KGHSH, CDR2 LQKENI. CDR3 sequence (DNA): TGTGCCAGCTCGACTAGTAACTCCTACAATGAGCAGTTCTTC. It specifies CASSTSNSYNEQFF.

V and J are TRBV28 and TRBJ1-2, with D hard to call. This CDR3 has 14 amino acids. The germline CDR1 and CDR2 sequences are MDHEN and SYDVKM. V dropped 2 bases and J dropped 4 bases, with 11 bases sitting between them. DNA for the CDR3: TGTGCCAGCAGTTTAATTGAGGGTGGCTATGGCTACACCTTC. Its protein product is CASSLIEGGYGYTF.

This clone was observed a single time. The rearrangement links TRBV28 to TRBJ2-7; D call uncertain. Germline values: CDR1 MDHEN, CDR2 SYDVKM. CDR3 length: 12 residues. V dropped 3 bases and J dropped 6 bases, with 9 bases sitting between them. This CDR3 is CASSFEPFEQYF. CDR3 DNA sequence: TGTGCCAGCAGTTTCGAACCGTTCGAGCAGTACTTC.

The V call is TRBV28, the J call TRBJ1-1; D not certain. Germline V CDR1 and CDR2: MDHEN, SYDVKM. The CDR3 spans 14 residues. The V gene lost 7 bases and the J gene lost 5 bases, with 17 bases spanning the gap. CDR3 in DNA: TGTGCCAGCACCCTCGATACGGGAAGGACTGAAGCTTTCTTT. Amino acid sequence: CASTLDTGRTEAFF.

J is TRBJ2-5 and V is TRBV5-4, with D perhaps given as TRBD1 or TRBD2 (5 bases each). The CDR3 runs 15 residues. Germline CDR1 and CDR2: SGHNT and YYREEE (reference sequence). Trimming cost V 4 bases and J 2 bases, with 15 bases left between them. CDR3 DNA: TGTGCCAGCAGCGCCCCGGGGCGAAAACAAGAGACCCAGTACTTC. Its translation: CASSAPGRKQETQYF.

The chain employs TRBV9 and TRBJ1-1, with a tentative D call TRBD1 (6 bases). The V gene lost 0 bases and the J gene lost 3 bases, with 9 bases spanning the gap. The CDR3 consists of 14 residues. CDR1 SGDLS and CDR2 YYNGEE come from the germline V gene. CDR3 loop: CASSVGPGDTEAFF. The CDR3, as DNA: TGTGCCAGCAGCGTAGGACCAGGGGACACTGAAGCTTTCTTT.

This clone was seen only once. The V call is TRBV4-3, the J call TRBJ1-1; perhaps TRBD1 as D (5 bases). Germline lookup yields CDR1 LGHNA and CDR2 YSLEER. Deletions cut 0 bases from V and 2 bases from J, with 13 bases between. This CDR3 has 16 amino acids. DNA of the CDR3: TGCGCCAGCAGCCAAGATGGGGCGCAGGGTAACACTGAAGCTTTCTTT. Residues: CASSQDGAQGNTEAFF.

V gene TRBV2 combines with J gene TRBJ1-2, with D maybe TRBD1 (6 bases). This CDR3 region has 12 residues. Germline loops: CDR1 SNHLY, CDR2 FYNNEI. Trimming removed 4 bases from V and 4 bases from J, with 7 bases in between. The CDR3: CASSAQGYGYTF. Written as DNA, the CDR3 is TGTGCCAGCAGTGCACAGGGCTATGGCTACACCTTC.

The rearrangement joins TRBV11-2 to TRBJ2-2; TRBD2 aligns across 10 bases. Germline loops: CDR1 SGHAT, CDR2 FQNNGV. This CDR3 contains 16 residues. Trimming removed 3 bases from V and 1 base from J; junction bases left unmatched: 2. The CDR3 region has the DNA TGTGCCAGCAGCTTCCTAGCGGGAGTGAACACCGGGGAGCTGTTTTTT. Protein: CASSFLAGVNTGELFF.